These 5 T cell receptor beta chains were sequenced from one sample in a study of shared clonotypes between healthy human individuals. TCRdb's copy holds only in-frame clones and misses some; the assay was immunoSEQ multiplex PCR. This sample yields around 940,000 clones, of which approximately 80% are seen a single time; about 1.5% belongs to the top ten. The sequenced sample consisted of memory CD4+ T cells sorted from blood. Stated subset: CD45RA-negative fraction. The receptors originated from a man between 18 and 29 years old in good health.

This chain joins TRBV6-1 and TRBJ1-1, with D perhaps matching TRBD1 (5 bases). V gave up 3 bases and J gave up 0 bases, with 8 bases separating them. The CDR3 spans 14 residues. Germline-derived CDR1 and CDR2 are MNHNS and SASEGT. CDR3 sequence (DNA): TGTGCCAGCAGTGAGCGGGGCATGAACACTGAAGCTTTCTTT. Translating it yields CASSERGMNTEAFF.

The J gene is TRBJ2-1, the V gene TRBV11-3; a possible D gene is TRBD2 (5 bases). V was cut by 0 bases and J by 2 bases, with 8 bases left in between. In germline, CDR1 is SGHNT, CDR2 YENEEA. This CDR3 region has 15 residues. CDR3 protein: CASSLDGSAYNEQFF. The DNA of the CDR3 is TGTGCCAGCAGCTTAGATGGGAGCGCCTACAATGAGCAGTTCTTC.

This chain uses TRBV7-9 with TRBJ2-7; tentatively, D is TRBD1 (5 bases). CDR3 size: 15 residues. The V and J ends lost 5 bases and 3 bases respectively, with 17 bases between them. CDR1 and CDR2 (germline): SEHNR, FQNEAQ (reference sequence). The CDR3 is CASSRRAGSGYEQYF. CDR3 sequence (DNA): TGTGCCAGCAGCAGAAGGGCAGGGTCGGGCTACGAGCAGTACTTC.

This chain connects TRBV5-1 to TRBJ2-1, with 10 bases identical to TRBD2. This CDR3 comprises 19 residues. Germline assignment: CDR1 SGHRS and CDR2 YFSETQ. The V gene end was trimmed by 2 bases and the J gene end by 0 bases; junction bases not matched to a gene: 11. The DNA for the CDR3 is TGCGCCAGCAGCTTACTTGCTAGCGGGAGTCCGAGCTCCTACAATGAGCAGTTCTTC. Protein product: CASSLLASGSPSSYNEQFF.

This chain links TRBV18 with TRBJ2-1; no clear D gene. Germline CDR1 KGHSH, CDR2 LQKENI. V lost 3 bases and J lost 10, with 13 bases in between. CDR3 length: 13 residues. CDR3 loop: CASSPKGTTEQFF. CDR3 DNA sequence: TGTGCCAGCTCACCCAAGGGTACCACCGAGCAGTTCTTC.